This passage covers 17 T cell receptor beta chains from one sample sequenced in a study of OX40 agonist ivuxolimab in advanced cancers. The protocol was immunoSEQ multiplex PCR, while the TCRdb copy is restricted to in-frame clones and leaves out a portion. The data show approximately 82,000 clones, just under 95% seen once. The material was CD4+ or CD8+ T cells sorted from blood, obtained in a trial of the OX40 agonist ivuxolimab. These receptors were taken from an adult with an advanced solid tumor such as melanoma, head and neck, liver or kidney cancer.

This clone was picked up one time. The chain combines TRBV27 with TRBJ1-4; D might be TRBD1 (6 bases). CDR3 length equals 15 residues. Deletions cut 5 bases from V and 6 bases from J, with 16 bases between. Germline loops: CDR1 MNHEY, CDR2 SMNVEV (reference sequence). The CDR3 bases are TGTGCCAGCAGTCCCGGACAGCCGGGGGATGAAAAACTGTTTTTT. Protein product: CASSPGQPGDEKLFF.

The V call is TRBV5-4, the J call TRBJ2-2, with 12 bases matching TRBD2. J lost 3 bases, V lost 1 base, and 4 bases had no gene match. CDR3 length: 17 residues. The V gene's germline CDR1 is SGHNT and CDR2 YYREEE (reference sequence). DNA for the CDR3: TGTGCCAGCAGCTTGCCTAGCGGGAGGGATCACACCGGGGAGCTGTTTTTT. Residues: CASSLPSGRDHTGELFF.

This clone is a singleton in its sample. This chain uses TRBV7-9 with TRBJ2-7, with unresolved D. This CDR3 region has 15 residues. V shed 2 bases and J shed 3 bases, with 14 bases lying between them. CDR1 is SEHNR, CDR2 FQNEAQ, per germline (reference sequence). The DNA for the CDR3 is TGTGCCAGCAGCTTACCCGCAGAGCGCTTCTACGAGCAGTACTTC. Translation: CASSLPAERFYEQYF.

V and J are TRBV5-6 and TRBJ2-7; the D gene is possibly TRBD1 (5 bases). The germline CDR1 and CDR2 sequences are SGHDT and YYEEEE. Trimming removed 2 bases at V and 2 bases at J, with 14 bases between. The CDR3 length is 15 residues. In DNA, the CDR3 is TGTGCCAGCAGCTTTCCGACAGCAGACGCCTACGAGCAGTACTTC. Amino acids: CASSFPTADAYEQYF.

The chain joins TRBV7-6 to TRBJ2-5; 10 bases line up with TRBD2. Germline V CDR1 and CDR2: SGHVS, FNYEAQ. The ends lost 2 bases at V and 1 base at J; junction bases unmatched: 16. The CDR3 length is 20 residues. This chain's CDR3 is CASSLLGFGVSGGVQETQYF. The CDR3 coding sequence is TGTGCCAGCAGCTTACTCGGTTTCGGGGTCAGCGGGGGGGTCCAAGAGACCCAGTACTTC.

In this sample, this clone turned up a few times. In DNA, the CDR3 is TGTGCCAGCAGTTACTCTGGGAGTTCCACCTACGAGCAGTACTTC. Protein: CASSYSGSSTYEQYF. This sequence joins TRBV6-5 and TRBJ2-7; D may be TRBD2 (5 bases). CDR1 and CDR2 (germline): MNHEY, SVGAGI. V lost 0 bases and J lost 2, with 11 bases in between. The CDR3 is 15 amino acids.

The chain has TRBV13 and TRBJ2-5, with 10 bases matching TRBD1. Germline trimming cut 0 bases from V and 5 bases from J; bases unmatched to any gene: 6. Germline V gives CDR1 PRHDT, CDR2 FYEKMQ (reference sequence). The CDR3 runs 16 residues. CDR3: CASSLGLGQGGETQYF. As DNA, the CDR3 is TGTGCCAGCAGCTTAGGCCTAGGACAGGGGGGTGAGACCCAGTACTTC.

This clone has only one observation. The rearrangement uses TRBV7-8 and TRBJ1-2; D not certain. This CDR3 contains 11 residues. Looked up from germline, CDR1 is SGHVS and CDR2 is FQNEAQ. V shed 8 bases and J shed 4 bases, with 8 bases lying between them. CDR3 sequence: CASGQIYGYTF. Here the CDR3 DNA reads TGTGCCAGCGGGCAAATCTATGGCTACACCTTC.

The chain has TRBV9 and TRBJ2-3; 8 positions match TRBD1. J lost 1 base, V lost 3 bases, and 7 bases had no gene match. This CDR3 has 16 residues. Germline-derived CDR1 and CDR2 are SGDLS and YYNGEE. CDR3 region: CASSAKTGGRTDTQYF. The CDR3 DNA is TGTGCCAGCAGCGCAAAAACAGGGGGACGCACAGATACGCAGTATTTT.

The CDR3 region is CASRRTSGGIWFF. The DNA of the CDR3 is TGTGCCAGCAGAAGGACTAGCGGGGGAATTTGGTTCTTC. The chain couples TRBV6-5 to TRBJ2-1; 13 bases are shared with TRBD2. V lost 6 bases to trimming and J lost 15 bases; unmatched junction nucleotides: 8. Germline V gene data show CDR1 as MNHEY and CDR2 as SVGAGI. The CDR3 extends over 13 amino acids.

The chain recombines TRBV6-6 with TRBJ1-6, with no clear D. V was shortened by 7 bases and J by 9 bases, with 19 bases between the two germline ends. From germline, CDR1 is MNHNY and CDR2 SVGAGI (reference sequence). There are 15 residues in the CDR3. The CDR3 region has the DNA TGTGCCAGCAAAGCAGCCATCAACCTACGTTCACCCCTCCACTTT. It encodes CASKAAINLRSPLHF.

In its sample, this clone was seen a few times. The rearrangement joins TRBV6-1 to TRBJ2-2, with D possibly TRBD1 on 7 matching bases. This CDR3 has 14 amino acids. V dropped 11 bases and J dropped 3 bases, with 16 bases sitting between them. In germline, CDR1 is MNHNS, CDR2 SASEGT. The CDR3 DNA reads as TGTGCCGCAGGGGGGAGTTCTGACACCGGGGAGCTGTTTTTT. The encoded protein is CAAGGSSDTGELFF.

V usage is TRBV6-5 and J usage is TRBJ2-5; 12 nucleotides agree with TRBD2. This CDR3 region has 15 residues. With 0 bases clipped from V and 5 bases from J, the junction kept 1 base outside the gene matches. The germline CDR1 and CDR2 sequences are MNHEY and SVGAGI. CDR3 sequence reads: CASSYSTSGGETQYF. CDR3 in DNA: TGTGCCAGCAGTTACTCTACTAGCGGGGGGGAGACCCAGTACTTC.

This sequence joins TRBV30 and TRBJ2-1; D gene uncertain. The CDR3 has 13 amino acids. CDR1 is GTSNPN and CDR2 is SVGIG in the germline V gene (reference sequence). The V end lost 4 bases, the J end lost 5 bases, and 12 bases lay between the germline ends. This CDR3 is CAWTRDRNNEQFF. The CDR3 bases are TGTGCCTGGACCCGAGACCGTAACAATGAGCAGTTCTTC.

The CDR3 sequence is CASSEGQSDTDTQYF. CDR3 sequence (DNA): TGTGCCAGCAGTGAGGGACAATCTGACACAGATACGCAGTATTTT. V gene TRBV6-4 combines with J gene TRBJ2-3; tentatively, D is TRBD1 (6 bases). This CDR3 has 15 residues. V lost 3 bases to trimming and J lost 2 bases, with 12 bases between them. Looked up from germline, CDR1 is MRHNA and CDR2 is SNTAGT.

This chain links TRBV9 with TRBJ2-1; 7 bases fit TRBD2. With 2 bases clipped from V and 3 bases from J, the junction kept 5 bases outside the gene matches. The CDR3 is made up of 15 amino acids. Germline CDR1 SGDLS, CDR2 YYNGEE. The CDR3 nucleotides read TGTGCCAGCAGCGTCGGACTAGTTGGCTACAATGAGCAGTTCTTC. Translating gives CASSVGLVGYNEQFF.

This rearrangement joins TRBV5-4 to TRBJ1-6; D uncertain. Per the germline V gene, CDR1 is SGHNT and CDR2 is YYREEE (reference sequence). The CDR3 loop spans 15 amino acids. V was clipped by 5 bases and J by 0 bases, with 9 bases between them. The CDR3: CASRVGSSYNSPLHF. CDR3 DNA: TGTGCCAGCAGGGTGGGCAGCTCCTATAATTCACCCCTCCACTTT. The full variable domain, completed using reference TRBV5-4 and TRBJ1-6, is ETGVTQSPTHLIKTRGQQVTLRCSSQSGHNTVSWYQQALGQGPQFIFQYYREEENGRGNFPPRFSGLQFPNYSSELNVNALELDDSALYLCASRVGSSYNSPLHFGNGTRLTVT.